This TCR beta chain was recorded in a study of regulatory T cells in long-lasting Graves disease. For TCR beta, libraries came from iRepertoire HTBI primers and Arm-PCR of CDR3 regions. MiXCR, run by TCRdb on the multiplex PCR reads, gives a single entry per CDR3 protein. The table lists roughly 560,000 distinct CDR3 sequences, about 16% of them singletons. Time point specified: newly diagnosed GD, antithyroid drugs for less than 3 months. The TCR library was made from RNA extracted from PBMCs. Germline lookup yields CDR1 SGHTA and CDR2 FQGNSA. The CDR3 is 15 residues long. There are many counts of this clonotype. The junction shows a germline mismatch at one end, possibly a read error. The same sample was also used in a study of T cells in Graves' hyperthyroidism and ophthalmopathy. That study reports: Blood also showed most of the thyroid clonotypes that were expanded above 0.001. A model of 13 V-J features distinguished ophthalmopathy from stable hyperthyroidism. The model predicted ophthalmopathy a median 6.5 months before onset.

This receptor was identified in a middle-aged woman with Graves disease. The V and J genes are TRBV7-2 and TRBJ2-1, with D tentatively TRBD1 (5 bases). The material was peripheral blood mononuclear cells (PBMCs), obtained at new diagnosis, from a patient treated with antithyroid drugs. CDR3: CANSSTRGSNNEQFF. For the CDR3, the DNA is TGTGCCAACAGCTCGACAAGGGGTTCGAACAATGAGCAGTTCTTC. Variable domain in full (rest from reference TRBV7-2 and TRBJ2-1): GAGVSQSPSNKVTEKGKDVELRCDPISGHTALYWYRQSLGQGLEFLIYFQGNSAPDKSGLPSDRFSAERTGGSVSTLTIQRTQQEDSAVYLCANSSTRGSNNEQFFGPGTRLTVL.